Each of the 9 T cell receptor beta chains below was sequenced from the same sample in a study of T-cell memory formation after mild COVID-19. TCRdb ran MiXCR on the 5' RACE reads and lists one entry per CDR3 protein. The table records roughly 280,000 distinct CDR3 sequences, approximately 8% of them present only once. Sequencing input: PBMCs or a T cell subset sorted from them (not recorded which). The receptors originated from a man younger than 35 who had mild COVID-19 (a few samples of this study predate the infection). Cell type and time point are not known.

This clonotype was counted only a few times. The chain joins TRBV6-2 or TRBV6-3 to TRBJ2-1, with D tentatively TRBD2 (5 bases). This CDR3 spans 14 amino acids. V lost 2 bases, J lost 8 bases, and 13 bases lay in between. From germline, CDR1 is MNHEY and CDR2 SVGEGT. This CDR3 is CASSYPDLLDEQFF. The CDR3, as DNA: TGTGCCAGCAGTTACCCGGACTTGTTGGATGAGCAGTTCTTC.

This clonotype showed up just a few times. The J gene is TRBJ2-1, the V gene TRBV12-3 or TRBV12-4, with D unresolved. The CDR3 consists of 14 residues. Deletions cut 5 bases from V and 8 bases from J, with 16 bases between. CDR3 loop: CASSPRSAIDEQFF. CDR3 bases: TGTGCCAGCAGTCCCCGGTCGGCTATAGATGAGCAGTTCTTC.

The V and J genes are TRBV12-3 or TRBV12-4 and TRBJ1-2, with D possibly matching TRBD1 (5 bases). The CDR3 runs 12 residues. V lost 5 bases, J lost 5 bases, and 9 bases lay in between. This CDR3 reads CASSTSGYGYTF. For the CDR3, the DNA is TGTGCCAGCAGTACCTCAGGGTATGGCTACACCTTC.

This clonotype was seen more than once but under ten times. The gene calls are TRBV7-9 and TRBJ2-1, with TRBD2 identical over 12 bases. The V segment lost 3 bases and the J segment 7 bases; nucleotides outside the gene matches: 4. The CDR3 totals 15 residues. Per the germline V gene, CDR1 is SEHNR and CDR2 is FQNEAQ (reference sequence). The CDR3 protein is CASSLLLAGGNEQFF. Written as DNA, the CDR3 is TGTGCCAGCAGCTTGCTACTAGCGGGGGGTAATGAGCAGTTCTTC.

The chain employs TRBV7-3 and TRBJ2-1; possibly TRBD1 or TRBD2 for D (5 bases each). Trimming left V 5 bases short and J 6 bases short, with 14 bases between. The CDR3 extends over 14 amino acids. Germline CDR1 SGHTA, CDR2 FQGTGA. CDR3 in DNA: TGTGCCAGCAGCCGGACCGGGACGGGCAATGAGCAGTTCTTC. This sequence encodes CASSRTGTGNEQFF.

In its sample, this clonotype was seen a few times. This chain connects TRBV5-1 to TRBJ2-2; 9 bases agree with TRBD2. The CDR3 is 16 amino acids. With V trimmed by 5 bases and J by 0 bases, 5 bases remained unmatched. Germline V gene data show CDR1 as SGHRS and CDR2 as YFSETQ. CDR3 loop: CASRPAGGPNTGELFF. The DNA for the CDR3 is TGCGCCAGCAGGCCAGCGGGGGGCCCGAACACCGGGGAGCTGTTTTTT.

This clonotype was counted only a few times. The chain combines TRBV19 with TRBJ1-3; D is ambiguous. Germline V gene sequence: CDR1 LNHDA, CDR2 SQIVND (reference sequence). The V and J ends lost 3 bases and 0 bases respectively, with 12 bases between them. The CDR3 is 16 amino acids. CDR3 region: CASSIGRPNSGNTIYF. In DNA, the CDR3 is TGTGCCAGTAGTATCGGTCGGCCCAACTCTGGAAACACCATATATTTT.

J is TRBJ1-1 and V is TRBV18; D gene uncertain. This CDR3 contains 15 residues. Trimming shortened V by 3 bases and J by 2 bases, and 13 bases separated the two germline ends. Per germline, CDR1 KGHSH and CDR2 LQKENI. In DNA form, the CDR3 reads TGTGCCAGCTCACCGTCATCGGGTGGAAACACTGAAGCTTTCTTT. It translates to CASSPSSGGNTEAFF.

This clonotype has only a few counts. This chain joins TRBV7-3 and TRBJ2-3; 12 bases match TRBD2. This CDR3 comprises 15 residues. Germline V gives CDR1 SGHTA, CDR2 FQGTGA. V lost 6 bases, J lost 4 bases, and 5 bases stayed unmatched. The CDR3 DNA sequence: TGTGCCAGCAGTGCTAGCGGGGGGGCGCCAGATACGCAGTATTTT. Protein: CASSASGGAPDTQYF.